This TCR beta chain derives from a study of CD8 T cells in Susac syndrome. With 5 bases removed from V and 7 bases from J, the gap between germline ends came to 15 bases. There are 14 residues in the CDR3. Germline CDR1 LNHDA, CDR2 SQIVND (reference sequence). Random hexamers were used to reverse transcribe an amount of about 0.45 to 1 ug RNA. TCRdb re-derived calls from the immunoSEQ multiplex PCR reads in MiXCR, one entry per CDR3 protein. The sample holds 150,000 to 200,000 distinct CDR3 sequences, under 97% seen once. The origin of this receptor is a human donor with Susac syndrome. The specimen was CD4+ T cells from PBMCs. The chain joins TRBV19 to TRBJ2-1; a possible D gene is TRBD2 (5 bases). CDR3 loop: CASSAPATGNEQFF. The DNA of the CDR3 is TGTGCCAGTAGTGCCCCAGCGACGGGGAATGAGCAGTTCTTC.